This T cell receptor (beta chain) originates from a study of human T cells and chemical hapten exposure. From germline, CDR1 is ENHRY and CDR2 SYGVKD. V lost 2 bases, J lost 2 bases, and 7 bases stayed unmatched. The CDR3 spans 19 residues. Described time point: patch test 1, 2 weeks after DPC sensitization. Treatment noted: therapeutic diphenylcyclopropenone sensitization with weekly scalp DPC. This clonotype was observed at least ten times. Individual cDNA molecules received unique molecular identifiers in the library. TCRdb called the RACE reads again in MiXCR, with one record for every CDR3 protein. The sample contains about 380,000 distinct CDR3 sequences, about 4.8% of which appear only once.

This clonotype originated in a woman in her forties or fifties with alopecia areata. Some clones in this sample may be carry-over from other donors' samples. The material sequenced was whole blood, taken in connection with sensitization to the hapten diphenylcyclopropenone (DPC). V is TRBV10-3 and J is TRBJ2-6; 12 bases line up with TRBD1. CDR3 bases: TGTGCCATCAGTGAGCGTGGGACAGGGGGCGCAACTGGGGCCAACGTCCTGACTTTC. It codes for CAISERGTGGATGANVLTF.